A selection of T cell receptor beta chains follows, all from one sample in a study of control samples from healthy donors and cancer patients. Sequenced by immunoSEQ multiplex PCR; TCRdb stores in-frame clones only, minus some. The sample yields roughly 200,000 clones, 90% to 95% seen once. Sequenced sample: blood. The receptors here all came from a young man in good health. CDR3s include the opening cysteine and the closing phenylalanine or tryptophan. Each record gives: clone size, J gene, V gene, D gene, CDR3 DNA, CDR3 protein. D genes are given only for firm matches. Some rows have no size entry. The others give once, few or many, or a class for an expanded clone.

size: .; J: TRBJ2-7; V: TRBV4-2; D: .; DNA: TGTGCCAGCAGCCGCAGCTCCTACGAGCAGTACTTC; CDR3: CASSRSSYEQYF
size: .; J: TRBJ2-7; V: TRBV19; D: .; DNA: TGTGCCAGTAGTCCGGGCTCCTACGAGCAGTACTTC; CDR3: CASSPGSYEQYF
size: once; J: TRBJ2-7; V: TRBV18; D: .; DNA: TGTGCCAGCTCACCTACTACCTGGGGCGAGCAGTACTTC; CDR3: CASSPTTWGEQYF
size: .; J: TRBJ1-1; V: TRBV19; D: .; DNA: TGTGCCAGTAGTCCTTGGGACAATCTTCCAATGAACACTGAAGCTTTCTTT; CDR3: CASSPWDNLPMNTEAFF
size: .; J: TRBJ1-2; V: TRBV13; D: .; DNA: TGTGCCAGCAGGTCCCGTACTGATTACTATGGCTACACCTTC; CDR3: CASRSRTDYYGYTF
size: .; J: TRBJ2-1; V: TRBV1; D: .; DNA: TGCACCAGCAGCCCGACCCGAGATGAGCAGTTCTTC; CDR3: CTSSPTRDEQFF
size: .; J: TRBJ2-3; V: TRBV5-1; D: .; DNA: TGCGCCAGCAGCTTGGGGGCGGGGGCTATAGATACGCAGTATTTT; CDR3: CASSLGAGAIDTQYF
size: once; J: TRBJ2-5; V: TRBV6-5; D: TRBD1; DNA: TGTGCCGTCGGATCACCGGGACAGGGGGGAGAGACCCAGTACTTC; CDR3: CAVGSPGQGGETQYF
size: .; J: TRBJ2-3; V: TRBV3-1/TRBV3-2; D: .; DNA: TGTGCCAGCAGCCAAGATGGGAGCGATAGAGATACGCAGTATTTT; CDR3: CASSQDGSDRDTQYF
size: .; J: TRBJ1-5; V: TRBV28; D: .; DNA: TGTGCCAGCCACAGTCTCAATCAGCCCCAGCATTTT; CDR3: CASHSLNQPQHF
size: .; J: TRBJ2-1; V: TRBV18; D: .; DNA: TGTGCCAGCTCACCAAGGAAGGCAAGGGACAATGAGCAGTTCTTC; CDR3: CASSPRKARDNEQFF
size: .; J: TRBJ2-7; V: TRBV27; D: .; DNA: TGTGCCAGCAGGGGAGGGGGGGGCGACCCACGAGAGCAGTACTTC; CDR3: CASRGGGGDPREQYF
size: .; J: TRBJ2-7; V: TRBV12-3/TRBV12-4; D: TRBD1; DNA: TGTGCCAGCAGTTTAGTCAGGGGGTACGAGCAGTACTTC; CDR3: CASSLVRGYEQYF
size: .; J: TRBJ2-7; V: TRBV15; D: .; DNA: TGTGCCACCAGCAGAGATCGGGAGGGGGCGGGCGAGCAGTACTTC; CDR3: CATSRDREGAGEQYF
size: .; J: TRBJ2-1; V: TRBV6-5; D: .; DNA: TGTGCCAGCAGTTACCCGGCTCTTGGGAGAAATGAGCAGTTCTTC; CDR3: CASSYPALGRNEQFF
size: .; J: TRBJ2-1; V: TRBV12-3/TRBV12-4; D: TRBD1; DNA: TGTGCCAGCCGGGACAGGGCCTACAATGAGCAGTTCTTC; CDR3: CASRDRAYNEQFF
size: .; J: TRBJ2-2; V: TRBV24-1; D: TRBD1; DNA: TGTGCCACCAGTGATACCAGGGGGACGGGCACCGGGGAGCTGTTTTTT; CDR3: CATSDTRGTGTGELFF
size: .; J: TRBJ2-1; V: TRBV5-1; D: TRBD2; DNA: TGCGCCAGCAGCTTACGAACTAGCGGGGGTTACAATGAGCAGTTCTTC; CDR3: CASSLRTSGGYNEQFF
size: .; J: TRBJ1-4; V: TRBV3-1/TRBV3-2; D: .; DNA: TGTGCCAGCAGCCAAGGGCTAAGGGGCCCTAATGAAAAACTGTTTTTT; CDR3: CASSQGLRGPNEKLFF
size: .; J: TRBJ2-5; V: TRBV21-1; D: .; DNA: TGTGCCAGCAGCAAAAACCACGGGGGGGTTTTGATCAGAATCCAAGAGACCCAGTACTTC; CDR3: CASSKNHGGVLIRIQETQYF
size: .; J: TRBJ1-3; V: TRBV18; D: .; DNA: TGTGCCAGCTCCCCCTTGGGACTAGAAAATGGAAACACCATATATTTT; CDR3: CASSPLGLENGNTIYF
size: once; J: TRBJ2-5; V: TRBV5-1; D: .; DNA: TGCGCCAGCCGACCTATCATCACACAAGAGACCCAGTACTTC; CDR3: CASRPIITQETQYF
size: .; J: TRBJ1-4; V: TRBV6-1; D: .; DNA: TGTGCCAGCAGTGAAAACCATAATGAAAAACTGTTTTTT; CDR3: CASSENHNEKLFF
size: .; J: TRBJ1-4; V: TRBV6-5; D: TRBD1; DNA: TGTGCCAGCAGTTTGCAGGGACAGGGAGAGGAAAAACTGTTTTTT; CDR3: CASSLQGQGEEKLFF
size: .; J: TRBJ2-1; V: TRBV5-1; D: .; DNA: TGCGCCAGCAGCTTGGCGACCATGGACAATGAGCAGTTCTTC; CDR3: CASSLATMDNEQFF
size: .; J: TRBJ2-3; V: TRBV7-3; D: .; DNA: TGTGCCAGCAGCTTAGCACCCCTGGATACGCAGTATTTT; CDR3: CASSLAPLDTQYF
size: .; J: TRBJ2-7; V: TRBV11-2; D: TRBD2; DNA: TGTGCCAGCAGCTTAGCGGCTAGCGGGGGGGCCGGTTCCTACGAGCAGTACTTC; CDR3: CASSLAASGGAGSYEQYF
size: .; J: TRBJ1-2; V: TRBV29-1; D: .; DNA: TGCAGCGTCCAACAGGCGCCTAGCTATGGCTACACCTTC; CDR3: CSVQQAPSYGYTF
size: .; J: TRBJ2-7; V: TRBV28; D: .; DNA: TGTGCCAGCAGTCCCTATTTGGGGGGCAGCTCCTACGAGCAGTACTTC; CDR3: CASSPYLGGSSYEQYF
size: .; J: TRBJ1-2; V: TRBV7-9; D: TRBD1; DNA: TGTGCCAGCAGCCCAGGTGGGGACAGCGACTTTTATGGCTACACCTTC; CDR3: CASSPGGDSDFYGYTF
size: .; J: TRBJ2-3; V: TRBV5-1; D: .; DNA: TGCGCCAGCAGTGATGGAGCGGATACGCAGTATTTT; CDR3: CASSDGADTQYF
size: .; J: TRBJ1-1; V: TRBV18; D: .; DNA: TGTGCCAGCTCACCACCGGGCAGAAACACTGAAGCTTTCTTT; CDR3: CASSPPGRNTEAFF
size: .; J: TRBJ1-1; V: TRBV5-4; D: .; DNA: TGTGCCAGCAGCTTGGCCGGAGGGCGCACTGAAGCTTTCTTT; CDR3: CASSLAGGRTEAFF
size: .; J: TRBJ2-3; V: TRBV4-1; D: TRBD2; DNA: TGCGCCAGCAGCTTACGACTAGCGGGGGGAAGCACAGATACGCAGTATTTT; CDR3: CASSLRLAGGSTDTQYF
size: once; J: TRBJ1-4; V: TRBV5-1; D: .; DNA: TGCGCCAGCAGCTCCACGGCTTCAGGAGGTCGGGAAAAACTGTTTTTT; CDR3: CASSSTASGGREKLFF
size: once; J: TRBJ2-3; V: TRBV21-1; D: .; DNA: TGTGCCAGCAGCCGATGCATGGATACGCAGTATTTT; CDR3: CASSRCMDTQYF
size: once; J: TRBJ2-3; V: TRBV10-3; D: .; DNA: TGTGCCATCAGTGAGCCGAAGGGCCGGGGTGGAACAGATACGCAGTATTTT; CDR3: CAISEPKGRGGTDTQYF